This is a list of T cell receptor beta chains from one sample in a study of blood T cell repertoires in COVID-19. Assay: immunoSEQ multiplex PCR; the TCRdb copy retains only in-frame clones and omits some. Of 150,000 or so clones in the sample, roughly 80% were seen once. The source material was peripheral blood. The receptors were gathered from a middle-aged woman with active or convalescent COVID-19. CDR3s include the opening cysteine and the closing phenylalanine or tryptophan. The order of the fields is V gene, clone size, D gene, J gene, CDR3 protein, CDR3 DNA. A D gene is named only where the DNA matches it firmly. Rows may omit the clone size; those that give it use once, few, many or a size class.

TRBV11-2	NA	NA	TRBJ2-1	CASSRTDSSYNEQFF	TGTGCCAGCAGCCGGACAGATTCTTCCTACAATGAGCAGTTCTTC
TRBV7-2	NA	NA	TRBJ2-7	CASSKGQSYEQYF	TGTGCCAGCAGCAAAGGACAGTCCTACGAGCAGTACTTC
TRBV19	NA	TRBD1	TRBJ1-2	CASSPGTGRINYGYTF	TGTGCCAGTAGCCCCGGGACAGGGCGAATTAACTATGGCTACACCTTC
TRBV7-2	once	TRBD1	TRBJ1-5	CASSLSATGKDNQPQHF	TGTGCCAGCAGCTTATCTGCGACAGGGAAGGACAATCAGCCCCAGCATTTT
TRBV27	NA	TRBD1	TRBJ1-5	CASRLQGARQPQHF	TGTGCCAGCAGACTACAGGGGGCGAGACAGCCCCAGCATTTT
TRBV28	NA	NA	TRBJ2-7	CATKMWEQYF	TGTGCCACTAAAATGTGGGAGCAGTACTTC
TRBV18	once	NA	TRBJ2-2	CASHRAGANTGELFF	TGTGCCAGCCACCGGGCAGGGGCGAACACCGGGGAGCTGTTTTTT
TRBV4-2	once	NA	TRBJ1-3	CASSQDSARGSGNTIYF	TGTGCCAGCAGCCAAGATTCGGCCAGGGGCTCTGGAAACACCATATATTTT
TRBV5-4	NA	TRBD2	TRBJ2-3	CASSGKGGLAGGSTDTQYF	TGTGCCAGCAGCGGAAAGGGCGGACTAGCGGGGGGGAGCACAGATACGCAGTATTTT
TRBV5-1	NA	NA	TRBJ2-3	CASSLGRGILTDTQYF	TGCGCCAGCAGCTTGGGGCGCGGAATCCTCACAGATACGCAGTATTTT
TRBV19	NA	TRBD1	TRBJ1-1	CASSIVSDRGRKAFF	TGTGCCAGTAGTATAGTGAGCGACAGGGGGAGGAAAGCTTTCTTT
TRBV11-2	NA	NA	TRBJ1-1	CASSLGGSHTEAFF	TGTGCCAGCAGCTTGGGGGGTTCCCACACTGAAGCTTTCTTT
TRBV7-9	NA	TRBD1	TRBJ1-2	CASSLEGAFDGYTF	TGTGCCAGCAGCTTGGAGGGGGCGTTCGATGGCTACACCTTC
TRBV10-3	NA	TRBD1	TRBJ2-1	CAISYEQGWSAYNEQFF	TGTGCCATCAGTTATGAACAGGGGTGGTCAGCCTACAATGAGCAGTTCTTC
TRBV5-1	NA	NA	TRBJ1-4	CASSLFDSPNEKLFF	TGCGCCAGCAGCTTGTTTGACAGTCCTAATGAAAAACTGTTTTTT
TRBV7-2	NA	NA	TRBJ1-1	CASSLAGRGEAFF	TGTGCCAGCAGCTTAGCGGGCAGGGGTGAAGCTTTCTTT
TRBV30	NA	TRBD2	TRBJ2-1	CAWSPGLAGKFF	TGTGCCTGGAGTCCGGGACTAGCGGGGAAGTTCTTC